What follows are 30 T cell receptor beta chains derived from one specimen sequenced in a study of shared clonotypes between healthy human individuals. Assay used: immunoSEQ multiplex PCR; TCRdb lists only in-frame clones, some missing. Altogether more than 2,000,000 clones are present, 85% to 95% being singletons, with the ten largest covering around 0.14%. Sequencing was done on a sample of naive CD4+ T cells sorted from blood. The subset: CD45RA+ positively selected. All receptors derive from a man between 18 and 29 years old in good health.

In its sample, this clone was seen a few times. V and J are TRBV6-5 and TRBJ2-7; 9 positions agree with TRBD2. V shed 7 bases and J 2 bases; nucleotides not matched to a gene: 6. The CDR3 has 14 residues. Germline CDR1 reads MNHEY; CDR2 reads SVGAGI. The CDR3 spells CASIGTSSPYEQYF. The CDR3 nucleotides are TGTGCCAGCATTGGGACTAGCTCCCCCTACGAGCAGTACTTC.

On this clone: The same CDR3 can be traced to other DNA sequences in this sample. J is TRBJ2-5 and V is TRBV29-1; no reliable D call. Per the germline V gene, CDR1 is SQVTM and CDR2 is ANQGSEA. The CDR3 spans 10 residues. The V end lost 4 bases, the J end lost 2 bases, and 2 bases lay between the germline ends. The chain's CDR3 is CSVAQETQYF. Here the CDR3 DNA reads TGCAGCGTTGCACAAGAGACCCAGTACTTC.

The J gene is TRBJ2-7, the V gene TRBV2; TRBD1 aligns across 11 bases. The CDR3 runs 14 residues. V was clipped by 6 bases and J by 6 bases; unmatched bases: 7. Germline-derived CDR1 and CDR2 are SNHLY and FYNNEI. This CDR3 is CASSRDRGSGEQYF. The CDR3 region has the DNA TGTGCCAGCAGCCGGGACAGGGGGTCCGGCGAGCAGTACTTC.

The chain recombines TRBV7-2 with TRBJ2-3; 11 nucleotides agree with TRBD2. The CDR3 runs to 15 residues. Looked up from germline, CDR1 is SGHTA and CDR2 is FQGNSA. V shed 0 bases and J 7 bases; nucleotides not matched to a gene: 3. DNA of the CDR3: TGTGCCAGCAGCTTAGCGGGACTAGCGGAATATACGCAGTATTTT. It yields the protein CASSLAGLAEYTQYF.

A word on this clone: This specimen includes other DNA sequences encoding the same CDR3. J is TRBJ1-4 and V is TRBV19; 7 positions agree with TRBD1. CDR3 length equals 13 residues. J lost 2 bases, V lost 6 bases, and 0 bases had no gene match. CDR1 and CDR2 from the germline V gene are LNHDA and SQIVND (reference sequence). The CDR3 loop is CASRDRTNEKLFF. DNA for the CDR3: TGTGCCAGTAGGGACAGGACTAATGAAAAACTGTTTTTT.

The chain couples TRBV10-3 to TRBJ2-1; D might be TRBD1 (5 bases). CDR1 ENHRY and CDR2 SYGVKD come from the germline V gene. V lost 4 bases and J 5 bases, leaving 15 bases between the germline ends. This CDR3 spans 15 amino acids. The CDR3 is CAISALRTPDNEQFF. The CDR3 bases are TGTGCCATCAGTGCGCTCCGGACACCCGACAATGAGCAGTTCTTC.

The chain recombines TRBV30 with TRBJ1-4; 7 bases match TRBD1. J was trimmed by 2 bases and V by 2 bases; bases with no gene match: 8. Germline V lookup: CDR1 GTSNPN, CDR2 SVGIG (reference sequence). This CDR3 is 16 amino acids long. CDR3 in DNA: TGTGCCTGGAGTATAAGGACAGGAACCACTAATGAAAAACTGTTTTTT. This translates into CAWSIRTGTTNEKLFF.

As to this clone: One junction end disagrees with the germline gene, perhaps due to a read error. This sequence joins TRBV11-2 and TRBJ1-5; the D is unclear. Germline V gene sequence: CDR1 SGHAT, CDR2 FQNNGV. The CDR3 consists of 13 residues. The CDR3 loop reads CASSRTVNQAQHF. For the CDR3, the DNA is TGTGCCAGCAGCCGGACCGTTAATCAGGCCCAGCATTTT.

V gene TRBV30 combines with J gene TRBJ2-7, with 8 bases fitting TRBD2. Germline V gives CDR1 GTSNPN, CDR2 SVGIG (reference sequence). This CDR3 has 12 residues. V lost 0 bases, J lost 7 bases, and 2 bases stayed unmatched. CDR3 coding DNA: TGTGCCTGGAGTGTAGGACTAGCAGAGCAGTACTTC. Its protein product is CAWSVGLAEQYF.

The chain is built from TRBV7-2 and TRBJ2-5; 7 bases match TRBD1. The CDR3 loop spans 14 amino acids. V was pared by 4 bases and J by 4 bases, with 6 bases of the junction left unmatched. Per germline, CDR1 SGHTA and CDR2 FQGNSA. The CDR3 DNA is TGTGCCAGCAGCTCCAGACAGGGCGGAGAGACCCAGTACTTC. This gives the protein CASSSRQGGETQYF.

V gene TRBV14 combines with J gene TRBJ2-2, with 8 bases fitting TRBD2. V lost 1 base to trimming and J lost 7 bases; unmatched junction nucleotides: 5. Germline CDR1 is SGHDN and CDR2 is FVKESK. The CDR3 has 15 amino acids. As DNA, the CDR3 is TGTGCCAGCAGCCAAGTAAGGCTAGCGGGCGGGGAGCTGTTTTTT. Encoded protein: CASSQVRLAGGELFF.

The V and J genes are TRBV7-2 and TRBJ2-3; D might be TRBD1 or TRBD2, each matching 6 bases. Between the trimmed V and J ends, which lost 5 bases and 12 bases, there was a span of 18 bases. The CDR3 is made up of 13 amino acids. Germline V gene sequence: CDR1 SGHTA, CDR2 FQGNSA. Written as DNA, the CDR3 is TGTGCCAGCAGCGCCCGGGGGCTAGTTTTTCAGTATTTT. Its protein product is CASSARGLVFQYF.

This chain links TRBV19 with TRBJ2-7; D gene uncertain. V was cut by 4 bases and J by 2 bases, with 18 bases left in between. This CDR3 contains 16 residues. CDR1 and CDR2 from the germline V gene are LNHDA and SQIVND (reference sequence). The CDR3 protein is CASSSLKGAGTYEQYF. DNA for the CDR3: TGTGCCAGTAGTAGCCTGAAGGGCGCTGGAACCTACGAGCAGTACTTC. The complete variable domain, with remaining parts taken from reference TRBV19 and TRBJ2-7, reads DGGITQSPKYLFRKEGQNVTLSCEQNLNHDAMYWYRQDPGQGLRLIYYSQIVNDFQKGDIAEGYSVSREKKESFPLTVTSAQKNPTAFYLCASSSLKGAGTYEQYFGPGTRLTVT.

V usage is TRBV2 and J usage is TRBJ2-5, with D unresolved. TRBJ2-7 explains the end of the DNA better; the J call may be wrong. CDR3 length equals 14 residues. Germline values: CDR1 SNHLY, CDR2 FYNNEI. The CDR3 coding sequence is TGTGCCAGCAGTGAAATCAAGAGCTCCTACGAGCAGTACTTC. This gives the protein CASSEIKSSYEQYF.

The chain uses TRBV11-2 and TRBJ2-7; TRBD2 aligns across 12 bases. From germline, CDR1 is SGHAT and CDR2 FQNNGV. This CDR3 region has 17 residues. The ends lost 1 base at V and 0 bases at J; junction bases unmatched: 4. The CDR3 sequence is CASSLVRTSGASYEQYF. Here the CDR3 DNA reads TGTGCCAGCAGCTTAGTACGGACTAGCGGGGCCTCCTACGAGCAGTACTTC.

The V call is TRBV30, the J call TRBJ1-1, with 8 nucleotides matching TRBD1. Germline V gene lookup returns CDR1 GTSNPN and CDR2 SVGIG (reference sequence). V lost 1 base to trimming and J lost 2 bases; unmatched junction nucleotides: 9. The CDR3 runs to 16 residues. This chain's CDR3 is CAWSAGGAMGNTEAFF. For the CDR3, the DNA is TGTGCCTGGAGTGCAGGGGGCGCGATGGGTAACACTGAAGCTTTCTTT.

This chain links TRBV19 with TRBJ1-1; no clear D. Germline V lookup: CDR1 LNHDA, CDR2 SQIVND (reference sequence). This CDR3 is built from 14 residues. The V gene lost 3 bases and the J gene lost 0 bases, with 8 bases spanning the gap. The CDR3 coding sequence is TGTGCCAGTAGTATGACCCGGGTGAACACTGAAGCTTTCTTT. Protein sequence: CASSMTRVNTEAFF.

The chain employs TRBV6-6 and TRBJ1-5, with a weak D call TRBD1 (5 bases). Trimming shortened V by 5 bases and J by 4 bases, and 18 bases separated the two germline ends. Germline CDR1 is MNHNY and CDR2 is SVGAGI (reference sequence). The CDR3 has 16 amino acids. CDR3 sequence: CASSTTGGEGNQPQHF. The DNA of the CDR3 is TGTGCCAGCAGTACCACCGGAGGGGAGGGGAATCAGCCCCAGCATTTT.

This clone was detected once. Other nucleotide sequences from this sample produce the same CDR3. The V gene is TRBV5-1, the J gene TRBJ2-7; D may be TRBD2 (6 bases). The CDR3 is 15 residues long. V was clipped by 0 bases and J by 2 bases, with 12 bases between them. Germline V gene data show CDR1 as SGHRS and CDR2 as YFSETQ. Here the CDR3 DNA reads TGCGCCAGCAGCTTGGGAGGGACTGGAGCCTACGAGCAGTACTTC. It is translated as CASSLGGTGAYEQYF.

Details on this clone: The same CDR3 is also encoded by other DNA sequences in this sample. CDR3 sequence: CSASRNTEAFF. For the CDR3, the DNA is TGCAGTGCTAGTCGTAACACTGAAGCTTTCTTT. The chain links TRBV20-1 to TRBJ1-1; D gene uncertain. The ends were cut back, 3 bases at V and 2 bases at J, with 4 bases in the middle. The CDR3 extends over 11 amino acids. Per germline, CDR1 DFQATT and CDR2 SNEGSKA (reference sequence).

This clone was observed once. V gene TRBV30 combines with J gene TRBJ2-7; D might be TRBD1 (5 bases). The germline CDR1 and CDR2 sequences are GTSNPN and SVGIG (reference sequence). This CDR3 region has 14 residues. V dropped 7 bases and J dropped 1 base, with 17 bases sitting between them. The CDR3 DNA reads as TGTGCCTCTATTCGTGGACACAGGTCCTACGAGCAGTACTTC. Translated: CASIRGHRSYEQYF.

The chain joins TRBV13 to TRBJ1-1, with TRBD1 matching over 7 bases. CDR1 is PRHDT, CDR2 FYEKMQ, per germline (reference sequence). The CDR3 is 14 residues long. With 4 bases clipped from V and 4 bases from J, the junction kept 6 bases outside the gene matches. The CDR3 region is CASSSDRRITEAFF. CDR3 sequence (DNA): TGTGCCAGCAGCTCGGACAGGCGTATCACTGAAGCTTTCTTT. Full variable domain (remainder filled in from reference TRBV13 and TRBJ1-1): AAGVIQSPRHLIKEKRETATLKCYPIPRHDTVYWYQQGPGQDPQFLISFYEKMQSDKGSIPDRFSAQQFSDYHSELNMSSLELGDSALYFCASSSDRRITEAFFGQGTRLTVV.

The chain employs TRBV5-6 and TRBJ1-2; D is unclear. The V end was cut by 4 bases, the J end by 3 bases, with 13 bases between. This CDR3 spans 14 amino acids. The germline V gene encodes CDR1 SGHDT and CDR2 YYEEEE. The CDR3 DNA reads TGTGCCAGCAGCATCGACGTGAGGGACTATGGCTACACCTTC. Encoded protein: CASSIDVRDYGYTF. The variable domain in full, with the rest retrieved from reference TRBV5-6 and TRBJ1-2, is DAGVTQSPTHLIKTRGQQVTLRCSPKSGHDTVSWYQQALGQGPQFIFQYYEEEERQRGNFPDRFSGHQFPNYSSELNVNALLLGDSALYLCASSIDVRDYGYTFGSGTRLTVV.

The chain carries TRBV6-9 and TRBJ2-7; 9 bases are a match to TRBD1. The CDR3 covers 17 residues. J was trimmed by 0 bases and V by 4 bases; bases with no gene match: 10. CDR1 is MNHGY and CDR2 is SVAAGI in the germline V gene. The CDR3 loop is CASSSERTGENSYEQYF. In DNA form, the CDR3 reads TGTGCCAGCAGTTCAGAACGGACAGGGGAGAACTCCTACGAGCAGTACTTC.

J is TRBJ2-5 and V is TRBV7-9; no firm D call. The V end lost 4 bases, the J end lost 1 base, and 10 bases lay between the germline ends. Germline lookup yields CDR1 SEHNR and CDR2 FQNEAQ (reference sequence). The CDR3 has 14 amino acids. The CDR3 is CASSSRALQETQYF. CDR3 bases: TGTGCCAGCAGCTCTCGGGCCCTCCAAGAGACCCAGTACTTC.

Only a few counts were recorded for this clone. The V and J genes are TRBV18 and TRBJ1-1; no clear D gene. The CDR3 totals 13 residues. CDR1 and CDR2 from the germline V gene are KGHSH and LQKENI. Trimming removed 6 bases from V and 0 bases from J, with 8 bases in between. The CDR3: CASSLRLNTEAFF. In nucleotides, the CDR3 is TGTGCCAGCTCGCTACGGCTGAACACTGAAGCTTTCTTT.

The CDR3, as DNA: TGCGCCAGCAGCTTAGGGAGTAGATACGAGCAGTACTTC. Protein product: CASSLGSRYEQYF. This chain links TRBV5-1 with TRBJ2-7; possible D gene TRBD2, 5 bases. The CDR3 extends over 13 amino acids. Germline V gene lookup returns CDR1 SGHRS and CDR2 YFSETQ. Trimming removed 2 bases from V and 4 bases from J, with 10 bases in between.

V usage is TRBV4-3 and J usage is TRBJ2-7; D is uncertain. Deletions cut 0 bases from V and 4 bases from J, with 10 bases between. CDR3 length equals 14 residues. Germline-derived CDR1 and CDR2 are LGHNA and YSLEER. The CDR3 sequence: CASSQDILGYEQYF. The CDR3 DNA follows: TGCGCCAGCAGCCAAGATATCTTGGGTTACGAGCAGTACTTC.

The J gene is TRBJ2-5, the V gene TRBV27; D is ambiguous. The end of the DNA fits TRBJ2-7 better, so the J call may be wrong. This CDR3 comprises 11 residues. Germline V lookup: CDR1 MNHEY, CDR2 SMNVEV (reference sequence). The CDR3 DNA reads TGTGCCAGCCGGTTACGGCGCGAGCAGTACTTC. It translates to CASRLRREQYF.

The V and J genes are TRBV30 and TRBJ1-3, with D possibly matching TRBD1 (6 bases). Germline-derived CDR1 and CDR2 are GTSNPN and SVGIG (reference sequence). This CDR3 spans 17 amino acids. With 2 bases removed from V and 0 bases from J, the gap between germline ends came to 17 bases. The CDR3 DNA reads TGTGCCTGGAGTCGGGACAAGGGTTACAACTCTGGAAACACCATATATTTT. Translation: CAWSRDKGYNSGNTIYF.